Given below is one T cell receptor beta chain in context. Original handling: For nucleated cells, counts were estimated from reference gene primer amplification. Measured with immunoSEQ multiplex PCR; TCRdb has only the in-frame clones, and not every one. The V and J calls and clone size are taken from that table; D and trimming were inferred from the DNA. In the table there are 55,000 to 70,000 clones, around 86% of which are singletons. Germline V lookup: CDR1 LNHDA, CDR2 SQIVND (reference sequence). Trimming removed 4 bases from V and 7 bases from J; junction bases left unmatched: 8. This CDR3 region has 15 residues. This sample stems from a study of blood T cell repertoires in COVID-19.

This TCR derives from an elderly woman with acute or convalescent COVID-19. What was sequenced was peripheral blood. The chain combines TRBV19 with TRBJ1-1; the match to TRBD1 covers 11 bases. CDR3 region: CASSTTGTGGNEAFF. CDR3 coding DNA: TGTGCCAGTAGTACTACCGGGACAGGGGGAAATGAAGCTTTCTTT.